The entry below describes one T cell receptor (beta chain). This clonotype came up a few times. What this receptor recognizes is not known. No qualities accompany the bases; no much larger clone lies one base away. The germline ends are 8 bases apart after V is trimmed by 1 base and J by 4 bases. Via the germline V gene (reference sequence), CDR1 is LNHNV and CDR2 YYDKDF. The cysteine opens and the phenylalanine closes a CDR3 of 15 amino acids. Just CDR3 DNA is preserved here, 45 bases in frame from base 1. Full-length TCR variable regions were amplified by 5' RACE PCR using constant-region reverse primers, and then by semi-nested PCR using Nested Universal Primer A. The ReliaPrep RNA Cell Miniprep System was used to extract total RNA, which was then reverse transcribed into 5'RACE-ready cDNA with the SMARTer RACE 5'/3' Kit. Full-length TCR alpha and beta libraries were barcoded with multiplex adaptors and sequenced on an Illumina MiSeq. On the authors' methods: For each of nine subset-tissue groups, sequencing data from the five patients were pooled, and the groups were compared by unsupervised clustering of TCR gene usage. The Morisita-Horn index was used to calculate repertoire similarity, with shared sequences weighted by how much each contributed to each repertoire. TCRdb itself trimmed the public reads at Q25 with fastp, ran MiXCR and retained productive beta chains. One record per CDR3 amino acid sequence lists the most common genes and DNA. What appears here as the V and J calls and clone size reflects TCRdb's work, not the paper's. The sample has roughly 7,700 distinct CDR3 sequences on record, about two thirds of them singletons. The ten largest clones add up to around 4% of the sample.

This entry belongs to a study (dated by TCRdb to between 2015 and 2017). Background on the whole study: The study set out to test whether tumor-infiltrating Tregs in breast cancer get recruited from blood Tregs or are instead converted in situ from other CD4+ T cell subsets. What the authors observed across the whole study: Validation in the larger cohort was restricted to a single TCR beta V-J rearrangement rather than whole repertoires. Tumor memory CD4+ T cell TCR gene usage was found to cluster with blood and lymph node memory CD4+ cells and with lymph node naive CD4+ cells. The TCR alpha and beta sequences of tumor-infiltrating Tregs showed the greatest overlap with tumor naive CD4+ T cells, followed by blood naive CD4+ T cells.

To purify naive CD4+ T cells, the Miltenyi Naive CD4+ T Cell Isolation kit was used, and CD25 microbeads served to deplete Tregs. Tregs, naive and memory CD4+ T cells from tumor, blood and ipsilateral draining lymph nodes of about 5 breast cancer patients underwent full-length TCR alpha and beta sequencing. Tumor tissue and lymph nodes obtained by ipsilateral axillary dissection were perfused with PBS, cut into small pieces and digested using collagenase I and hyaluronidase. A purity exceeding 90% was confirmed by FACS for the sorted cell populations. The receptor was isolated from a female donor with breast cancer. The chain uses TRBV15 and TRBJ2-6, with no confidently assigned D gene. Sequenced sample: tumor-infiltrating naive CD4+ T cells sorted from the breast tumor. Reading the label with the study, this specimen's cell subset or site is: naive CD4+ T cells, CD4+CD45RA+CD25-. The nucleotides read TGTGCCACCAGCAGAGCCGGGTCAGGGGCCAACGTCCTGACTTTC. Translated, this gives CATSRAGSGANVLTF.